The present T cell receptor (beta chain) was sequenced within a study of CD8+CD57+ T cells in acquired aplastic anemia. Study overall: Roughly 3.1 ug was the average amount of DNA from sorted CD4+ and CD8+ cells. CD4+ cells from healthy donors averaged roughly 11 million reads. General study points: Statistical testing detected no significant gap in CD8+ Simpson's diversity between patients and controls. Patients and controls shared 25 to 30 CD8+ CDR3 sequences, which appeared highly expressed in patients and within their immunodominant clones.

Using genomic DNA as the template, TCR beta VDJ and CDR3 profiling was carried out. Via MiXCR, TCRdb re-called the reads, giving one row per CDR3 protein. This sample has 40,000 to 45,000 distinct CDR3 sequences; 55% to 80% occur once, and the top ten carry around 22%. CDR1 and CDR2 (germline): SEHNR, FQNEAQ (reference sequence). V was pared by 0 bases and J by 0 bases, with 4 bases of the junction left unmatched. This CDR3 is built from 17 residues. At least ten counts were recorded for this clonotype. Its target is not known. J is TRBJ1-4 and V is TRBV7-9; 7 nucleotides line up with TRBD1. The TCR sequence derives from a human donor in good health, serving as a control. Sequencing input: sorted CD4+, CD8+, or CD8+CD57+ T cells (not recorded which) from PBMCs. CDR3 amino acids: CASSLALTGTTNEKLFF. The CDR3 DNA reads as TGTGCCAGCAGCTTAGCCTTGACAGGGACAACTAATGAAAAACTGTTTTTT. The variable domain in full, completed from reference TRBV7-9 and TRBJ1-4, reads DTGVSQNPRHKITKRGQNVTFRCDPISEHNRLYWYRQTLGQGPEFLTYFQNEAQLEKSRLLSDRFSAERPKGSFSTLEIQRTEQGDSAMYLCASSLALTGTTNEKLFFGSGTQLSVL.